This is a list of T cell receptor beta chains from one sample in a study of spatial heterogeneity in lung cancer. TCRdb ran MiXCR on the 5' RACE reads and lists one entry per CDR3 protein. The table includes some 39,000 distinct CDR3 sequences, approximately 6.8% detected once. The sequences come from PBMCs, collected at surgery. These receptors came from a female donor with early-stage non-small cell lung cancer. CDR3s include the opening cysteine and the closing phenylalanine or tryptophan. D genes are given only for firm matches. Size is stated for part of the rows, as once, few or many counts, or as a class when the clone is expanded.

V: TRBV29-1
size: many
D: .
length: 14
J: TRBJ2-6
DNA: TGCAGCGTTGGGATCTCCTCTGGGGCCAACGTCCTGACTTTC
CDR3: CSVGISSGANVLTF

V: TRBV21-1
size: .
D: .
length: 17
J: TRBJ2-4
DNA: TGTGCCAGCAGCAAAGATTGGCAGGGGATAGCCAAAAACATTCAGTACTTC
CDR3: CASSKDWQGIAKNIQYF

V: TRBV7-8
size: .
D: TRBD1
length: 16
J: TRBJ1-1
DNA: TGTGCCAGCAGCGTTCTCCGGGACAGGGGGATCACTGAAGCTTTCTTT
CDR3: CASSVLRDRGITEAFF

V: TRBV6-6
size: few
D: .
length: 15
J: TRBJ1-5
DNA: TGTGCCAGCAGTTCTGGCTCGCGGGGTTTTCAGCCCCAGCATTTT
CDR3: CASSSGSRGFQPQHF

V: TRBV5-1
size: many
D: TRBD1
length: 15
J: TRBJ2-1
DNA: TGCGCCAGCAGCCCACAGGGGAACCACTACAATGAGCAGTTCTTC
CDR3: CASSPQGNHYNEQFF

V: TRBV4-1
size: few
D: TRBD1
length: 15
J: TRBJ1-1
DNA: TGCGCCAGCAGCCTGGGACAGGGGCGCGACACTGAAGCTTTCTTT
CDR3: CASSLGQGRDTEAFF

V: TRBV3-1
size: few
D: .
length: 12
J: TRBJ1-1
DNA: TGTGCCAGCAGTCCCGGAGACACTGAAGCTTTCTTT
CDR3: CASSPGDTEAFF

V: TRBV28
size: many
D: .
length: 13
J: TRBJ1-1
DNA: TGTGCCAGCAGCGGAGGGGGACGGACTGAAGCTTTCTTT
CDR3: CASSGGGRTEAFF

V: TRBV19
size: .
D: .
length: 14
J: TRBJ1-2
DNA: TGTGCCAGTAGTATGGGGCCAGCGAACTATGGCTACACCTTC
CDR3: CASSMGPANYGYTF

V: TRBV5-6
size: many
D: .
length: 16
J: TRBJ1-3
DNA: TGTGCCAGCAGCTACGGACACAACCCCTCTGGAAACACCATATATTTT
CDR3: CASSYGHNPSGNTIYF

V: TRBV20-1
size: few
D: TRBD2
length: 16
J: TRBJ2-1
DNA: TGCAGTGCTTGTAAACAGACTAGCGGCTCCTACAATGAGCAGTTCTTC
CDR3: CSACKQTSGSYNEQFF

V: TRBV20-1
size: few
D: .
length: 12
J: TRBJ1-2
DNA: TGCAGTGCCACATCGGATAACTATGGCTACACCTTC
CDR3: CSATSDNYGYTF

V: TRBV7-8
size: many
D: .
length: 14
J: TRBJ2-3
DNA: TGTGCCAGCAGCTTAGGGACTAGGGGGGATACGCAGTATTTT
CDR3: CASSLGTRGDTQYF

V: TRBV20-1
size: many
D: .
length: 13
J: TRBJ2-5
DNA: TGCAGTGCTAGTTTGAGCGGACAAGAGATCCAGTACTTC
CDR3: CSASLSGQEIQYF

V: TRBV5-1
size: .
D: .
length: 13
J: TRBJ2-5
DNA: TGCGCCAGCAGCGCCGAAGGGGCAGAGACCCAGTACTTC
CDR3: CASSAEGAETQYF

V: TRBV9
size: few
D: .
length: 17
J: TRBJ2-3
DNA: TGTGCCAGCAGCGCGCGGGGTTCCCTACTTAGTACAGATACGCAGTATTTT
CDR3: CASSARGSLLSTDTQYF

V: TRBV7-8
size: many
D: .
length: 13
J: TRBJ1-5
DNA: TGTGCCAGCAGCTCGCAGGGAGATCAGCCCCAGCATTTT
CDR3: CASSSQGDQPQHF

V: TRBV4-1
size: few
D: .
length: 15
J: TRBJ1-1
DNA: TGCGCCAGCAGCCAGGTCCTTGGGGTGAGCGTCGGGGCTTTCTTT
CDR3: CASSQVLGVSVGAFF

V: TRBV5-1
size: few
D: .
length: 14
J: TRBJ2-7
DNA: TGCGCCAGCAGCTTGGAGACACCGACCTACGAGCAGTACTTC
CDR3: CASSLETPTYEQYF

V: TRBV7-2
size: many
D: .
length: 15
J: TRBJ2-1
DNA: TGTGCCAGCAGCTTTGGCCGTAGCTCCTACAATGAGCAGTTCTTC
CDR3: CASSFGRSSYNEQFF

V: TRBV6-2/TRBV6-3
size: many
D: TRBD1
length: 15
J: TRBJ2-7
DNA: TGTGCCAGCGCAAGACCGGGACAGGGGGTCTACGAGCAGTACTTC
CDR3: CASARPGQGVYEQYF

V: TRBV7-9
size: many
D: TRBD2
length: 14
J: TRBJ2-3
DNA: TGTGCCAGCAGCCCGGGACTAAGCACAGATACGCAGTATTTT
CDR3: CASSPGLSTDTQYF

V: TRBV7-9
size: many
D: .
length: 12
J: TRBJ1-2
DNA: TGTGCCAGCAGCTCGGGGGACTATGGCTACACCTTC
CDR3: CASSSGDYGYTF

V: TRBV7-9
size: many
D: TRBD1
length: 14
J: TRBJ1-1
DNA: TGTGCCAGCAGCGTAGGACAGGGAAGTAGAGAAGCTTTCTTT
CDR3: CASSVGQGSREAFF

V: TRBV11-2
size: few
D: .
length: 16
J: TRBJ2-1
DNA: TGTGCCAGCAGCCCAGTACAGAAATCCTCCTACAATGAGCAGTTCTTC
CDR3: CASSPVQKSSYNEQFF

V: TRBV7-7
size: .
D: .
length: 17
J: TRBJ2-5
DNA: TGTGCCAGCAGCTTCCCATTTCAGGGGCTGCGGGGGGAGACCCAGTACTTC
CDR3: CASSFPFQGLRGETQYF

V: TRBV14
size: .
D: .
length: 13
J: TRBJ1-2
DNA: TGTGCCAGCAGCCAAGAAGAAGGATATGGCTACACCTTC
CDR3: CASSQEEGYGYTF

V: TRBV15
size: .
D: .
length: 14
J: TRBJ2-1
DNA: TGTGCCACCAGCAAGCCGTACGTGCGCAATGAGCAGTTCTTC
CDR3: CATSKPYVRNEQFF

V: TRBV5-1
size: many
D: .
length: 12
J: TRBJ2-5
DNA: TGCGCCAGCAGCTTGGATGGTGGGACCCAGTACTTC
CDR3: CASSLDGGTQYF

V: TRBV12-3/TRBV12-4
size: .
D: TRBD1
length: 14
J: TRBJ2-7
DNA: TGTGCCAGCAGTCCCCGACAGGGATCCTACGAGCAGTACTTC
CDR3: CASSPRQGSYEQYF

V: TRBV6-2/TRBV6-3
size: many
D: TRBD1
length: 20
J: TRBJ1-1
DNA: TGTGCCAGCAGTTACAGCCTCATTGACAAGAGGGGGCTCCTGAACACTGAAGCTTTCTTT
CDR3: CASSYSLIDKRGLLNTEAFF

V: TRBV5-1
size: .
D: .
length: 15
J: TRBJ1-5
DNA: TGCGCCAGCAGCTTGGTCCCAGGGCCGAAAACAGCCCAGCATTTT
CDR3: CASSLVPGPKTAQHF

V: TRBV4-3
size: few
D: TRBD1
length: 15
J: TRBJ1-1
DNA: TGCGCCAGCAGCCAAGGACAGGGGGCAAGGACTGAAGCTTTCTTT
CDR3: CASSQGQGARTEAFF

V: TRBV23-1
size: few
D: TRBD1
length: 18
J: TRBJ2-7
DNA: TGCGCCAGCAGTCAATCTGGCAGGGGACAGGGTGGCAGCTACGAGCAGTACTTC
CDR3: CASSQSGRGQGGSYEQYF

V: TRBV27
size: .
D: TRBD2
length: 14
J: TRBJ2-3
DNA: TGTGCCAGCGCACGGCGGGGGTACACAGATACGCAGTATTTT
CDR3: CASARRGYTDTQYF

V: TRBV12-3/TRBV12-4
size: few
D: TRBD1
length: 16
J: TRBJ1-5
DNA: TGTGCCAGCAGCGCCTCCAGACAGGGCAGGGATCAGCCCCAGCATTTT
CDR3: CASSASRQGRDQPQHF

V: TRBV14
size: .
D: .
length: 15
J: TRBJ2-1
DNA: TGTGCCAGCAGCTCCCGGACTATGGCCCTTGGCGAGCAGTTCTTC
CDR3: CASSSRTMALGEQFF

V: TRBV4-1
size: few
D: .
length: 18
J: TRBJ2-3
DNA: TGCGCCAGCAGCCAAGGAGGGGAGGGGGCCACGGGAGGAGATACGCAGTATTTT
CDR3: CASSQGGEGATGGDTQYF